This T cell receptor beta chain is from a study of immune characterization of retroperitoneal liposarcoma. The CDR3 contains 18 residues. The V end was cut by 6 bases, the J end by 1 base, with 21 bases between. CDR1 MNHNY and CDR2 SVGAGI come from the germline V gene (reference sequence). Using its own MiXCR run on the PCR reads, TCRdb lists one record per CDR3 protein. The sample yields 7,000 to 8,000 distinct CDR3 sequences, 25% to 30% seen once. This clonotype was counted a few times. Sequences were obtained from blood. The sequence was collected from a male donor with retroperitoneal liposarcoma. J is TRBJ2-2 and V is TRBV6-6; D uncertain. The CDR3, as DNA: TGTGCCAGCAGCCCGACTCAGGCTTTACGGCTGAACACCGGGGAGCTGTTTTTT. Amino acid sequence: CASSPTQALRLNTGELFF.